The clone carrying this T cell receptor beta chain showed up many times. Its specificity is unknown. These data belong to a study of T cells in Graves' hyperthyroidism and ophthalmopathy. Study-wide findings and caveats: The blood repertoire included most of the expanded thyroid clonotypes above 0.001. Ophthalmopathy was distinguished from stable hyperthyroidism by 13 V-J signatures.

RNA transcripts served as the template for amplifying TCR beta CDR3 regions. Initially, a first-round RT-PCR of the TCR CDR3 employed the HTBI primer set. TCRdb processed the multiplex PCR reads anew with MiXCR; each CDR3 protein has one entry. The sample records 200,000 to 250,000 distinct CDR3 sequences, approximately 25% being singletons. The PBMCs had their origin in 7.5 to 10 ml of fresh peripheral blood. There are 12 residues in the CDR3. Germline CDR1 LNHDA, CDR2 SQIVND (reference sequence). The V and J ends lost 1 base and 6 bases respectively, with 3 bases between them. The receptor was isolated from a woman between 35 and 50 years old with Graves' ophthalmopathy. The sequencing sample was made of blood. This rearrangement joins TRBV19 to TRBJ2-2; D ambiguous. CDR3 DNA sequence: TGTGCCAGTAGTATAGGGCCCGGGGAGCTGTTTTTT. This encodes CASSIGPGELFF.